A single sample gave rise to the 4 T cell receptor beta chains below, sequenced in a study of shared clonotypes between healthy human individuals. Assay used: immunoSEQ multiplex PCR; TCRdb lists only in-frame clones, some missing. The table lists millions of clones, approximately 92% of them singletons, with around 0.15% in the top ten. The sample was naive CD4+ T cells sorted from blood. Subset here: CD45RA+ positively selected. Receptor source: a man aged 18 to 29 in good health.

The CDR3 DNA reads TGTGCCACGTCCGGACTAGCGGGAGGTAGAGGCACAGATACGCAGTATTTT. Protein: CATSGLAGGRGTDTQYF. The chain has TRBV21-1 and TRBJ2-3; the D call of TRBD2 is as the table states it, not checked on the DNA. TRBV21-1 is deemed a pseudogene. This CDR3 is built from 17 residues.

This clone is a singleton in its sample. The chain recombines TRBV7-8 with TRBJ1-4, with 7 bases lining up with TRBD1. Per the germline V gene, CDR1 is SGHVS and CDR2 is FQNEAQ. The CDR3 is 15 residues long. V shed 6 bases, J shed 7 bases, and the junction held 11 bases outside the gene matches. CDR3 nucleotides: TGTGCCAGCAGAGCCTCAGGGGGTGGCGGTGAAAAACTGTTTTTT. Its translation: CASRASGGGGEKLFF.

This rearrangement joins TRBV6-1 to TRBJ2-6; weak D call: TRBD2 (5 bases). The CDR3 contains 17 residues. Trimming removed 1 base from V and 1 base from J, with 11 bases in between. Germline lookup yields CDR1 MNHNS and CDR2 SASEGT. CDR3 in DNA: TGTGCCAGCAGTGAAGTTGGAGGAGCTTCTGGGGCCAACGTCCTGACTTTC. Translating it yields CASSEVGGASGANVLTF.

In DNA form, the CDR3 reads TGTGCCAGCAGCTTGGGTCGGACAACCGGTGGGCAGTACTTC. It specifies CASSLGRTTGGQYF. The chain is built from TRBV5-6 and TRBJ2-7, with a tentative D call TRBD1 (5 bases). CDR1 is SGHDT, CDR2 YYEEEE, per germline. The CDR3 is 14 amino acids. Trimming pared 0 bases from V and 9 bases from J, leaving 16 bases between.